This TCR beta chain was documented in a study of T-cell memory formation after mild COVID-19. Study details: Largely, TCR clusters stayed within a single donor. Study-wide findings and caveats: Clones that got smaller from day 15 to 85 had even CD4/CD8, while clones growing later tipped toward CD4+. Most CD4+ clones that shrank were in CM and EM, while CD8+ ones turned up in EMRA. That cross-reactive memory joined was suggested by some responding clones appearing in pre-infection memory.

TCRdb reprocessed the 5' RACE reads via MiXCR and lists one record per CDR3 protein. The sample shows about 350,000 distinct CDR3 sequences, 25% to 30% of them seen only once. This clonotype was counted a few times. Its antigen is not identified. The TCR sequence derives from an adult woman who had mild COVID-19 (a few samples of this study predate the infection). Cell type and time point are not known. The sequenced sample consisted of PBMCs or a T cell subset sorted from them (not recorded which).

In DNA, the CDR3 is TGTGCCAGCAGCTACAGGACAGGGAGGACCGGGGAGCTGTTTTTT. Its protein is CASSYRTGRTGELFF. This chain connects TRBV11-2 to TRBJ2-2; 8 bases align to TRBD1. J gave up 5 bases and V 4 bases, and 6 bases lay outside the gene matches. The germline gives CDR1 SGHAT, CDR2 FQNNGV. CDR3 size: 15 residues.